The clone carrying this TCR beta chain was counted between two and nine times. The source of the sample is a study of cytomegalovirus exposure and HLA in healthy donors. PCR amplification relied on 60 Vbeta primers (plus 13 Jbeta primers). This table comes from immunoSEQ multiplex PCR, and its TCRdb copy is limited to in-frame clones, with some not included. The data show under 200,000 clones, about 88% seen once. There are 13 residues in the CDR3. V was shortened by 4 bases and J by 5 bases, with 13 bases between the two germline ends. Per germline, CDR1 SGHNT and CDR2 YYREEE (reference sequence). This receptor was taken from a woman aged 25-40 years in good health and CMV-seronegative. The sample was PBMCs. The genes are TRBV5-4 and TRBJ2-7, with D maybe TRBD2 (5 bases). The CDR3 nucleotides read TGTGCCAGCAGCCTCGGGGAACGGGACGAGCAGTACTTC. Residues: CASSLGERDEQYF.